This TCR beta chain was sequenced for a study of blood T cell repertoires in COVID-19. For the study at large: The United States, Italy and Spain were the sources of the acute and convalescent COVID-19 samples. PBMCs, B-cell-depleted T cells, or T cells were the source of the cDNA or gDNA that made up the material.

Germline-derived CDR1 and CDR2 are SGHTA and FQGNSA. The V gene lost 1 base and the J gene lost 5 bases, with 11 bases spanning the gap. This CDR3 is built from 15 residues. In the authors' workflow: For nucleated cells, counts were estimated from reference gene primer amplification. Repertoires were generated with immunoSEQ multiplex PCR, while TCRdb's copy carries only in-frame clones and drops some. The DNA gave D and trimming, while V, J and clone size come from that table. The sample includes tens of thousands of clones, about 80% of them seen just once. The chain recombines TRBV7-2 with TRBJ2-2; D is ambiguous. This clonotype was sampled from a man aged 70 or older with acute or convalescent COVID-19. Sequencing was performed on peripheral blood. The CDR3 bases are TGTGCCAGCAGCTTAGAAATGCCGAGGACCGGGGAGCTGTTTTTT. It is translated as CASSLEMPRTGELFF.